This TCR beta chain was obtained from a study of T cell changes during pregnancy in multiple sclerosis. Trimming cost V 3 bases and J 0 bases, with 5 bases left between them. This CDR3 has 14 amino acids. CDR1 is MGHDK, CDR2 SYGVNS, per germline. Sequencing used immunoSEQ multiplex PCR; TCRdb keeps in-frame clones, though not all of them. Seen here are 40,000 to 45,000 clones, approximately 92% observed once, and the top ten hold 1% to 1.5%. The sequenced sample was peripheral blood. The TCR comes from a female donor with multiple sclerosis, enrolled in a pregnancy study. J is TRBJ1-4 and V is TRBV25-1; D call uncertain. CDR3 bases: TGTGCCAGCAGTGACCCGGCAACTAATGAAAAACTGTTTTTT. This sequence encodes CASSDPATNEKLFF.